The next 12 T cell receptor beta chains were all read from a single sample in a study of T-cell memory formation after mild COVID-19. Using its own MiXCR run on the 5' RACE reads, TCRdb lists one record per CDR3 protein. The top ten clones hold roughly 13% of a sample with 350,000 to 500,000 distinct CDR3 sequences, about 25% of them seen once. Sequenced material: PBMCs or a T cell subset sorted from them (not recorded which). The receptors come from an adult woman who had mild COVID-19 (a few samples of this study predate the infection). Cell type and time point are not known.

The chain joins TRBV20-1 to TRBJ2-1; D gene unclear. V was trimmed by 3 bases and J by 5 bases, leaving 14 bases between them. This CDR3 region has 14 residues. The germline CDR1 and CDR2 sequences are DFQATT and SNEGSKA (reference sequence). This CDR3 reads CSARSPSKDNEQFF. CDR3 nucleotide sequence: TGCAGTGCTAGGTCCCCGAGCAAGGACAATGAGCAGTTCTTC.

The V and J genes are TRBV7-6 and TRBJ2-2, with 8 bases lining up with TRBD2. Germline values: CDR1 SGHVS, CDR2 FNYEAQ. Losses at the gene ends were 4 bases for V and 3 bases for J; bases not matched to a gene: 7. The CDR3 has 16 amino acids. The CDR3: CASSSGTRGYTGELFF. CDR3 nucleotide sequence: TGTGCCAGCAGCTCAGGGACTAGGGGGTACACCGGGGAGCTGTTTTTT.

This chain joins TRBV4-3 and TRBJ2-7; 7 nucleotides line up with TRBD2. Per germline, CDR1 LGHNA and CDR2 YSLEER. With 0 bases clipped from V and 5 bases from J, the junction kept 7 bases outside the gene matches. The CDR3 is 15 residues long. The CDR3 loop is CASSQDLGEGNEQYF. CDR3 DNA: TGCGCCAGCAGCCAAGATTTGGGGGAGGGGAACGAGCAGTACTTC.

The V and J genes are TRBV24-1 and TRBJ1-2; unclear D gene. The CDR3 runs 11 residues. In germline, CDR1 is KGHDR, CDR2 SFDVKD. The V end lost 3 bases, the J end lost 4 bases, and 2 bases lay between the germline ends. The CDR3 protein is CATSDSYGYTF. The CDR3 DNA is TGTGCCACCAGTGATAGCTATGGCTACACCTTC.

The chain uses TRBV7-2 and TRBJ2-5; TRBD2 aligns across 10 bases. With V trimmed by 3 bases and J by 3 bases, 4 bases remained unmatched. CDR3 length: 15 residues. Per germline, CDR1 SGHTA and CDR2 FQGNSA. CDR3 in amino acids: CASSFGLAAEETQYF. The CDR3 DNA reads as TGTGCCAGCAGCTTTGGACTAGCGGCCGAAGAGACCCAGTACTTC.

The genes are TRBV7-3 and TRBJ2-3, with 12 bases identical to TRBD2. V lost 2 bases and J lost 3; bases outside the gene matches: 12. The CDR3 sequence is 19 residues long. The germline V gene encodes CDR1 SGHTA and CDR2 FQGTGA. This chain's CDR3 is CASSLSASGGAIDTDTQYF. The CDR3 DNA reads TGTGCCAGCAGCTTATCGGCTAGCGGGGGGGCGATCGATACAGATACGCAGTATTTT.

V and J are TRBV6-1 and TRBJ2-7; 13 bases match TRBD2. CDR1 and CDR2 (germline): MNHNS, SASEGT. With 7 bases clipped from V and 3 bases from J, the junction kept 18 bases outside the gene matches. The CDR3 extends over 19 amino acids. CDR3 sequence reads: CASIREGLAGSGTGYEQYF. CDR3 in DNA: TGTGCCAGCATCCGAGAGGGACTAGCGGGATCGGGAACGGGCTACGAGCAGTACTTC.

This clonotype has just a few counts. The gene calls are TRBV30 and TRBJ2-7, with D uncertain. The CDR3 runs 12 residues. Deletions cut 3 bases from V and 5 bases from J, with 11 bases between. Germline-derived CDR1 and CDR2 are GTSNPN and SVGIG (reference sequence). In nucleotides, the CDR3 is TGTGCCTGGAGGGACCTCCTCAACGAGCAGTACTTC. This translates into CAWRDLLNEQYF.

The CDR3 coding sequence is TGTGCCAGCAGCGATATTAAGTCCAGGGGCATACACGATGAGCAGTTCTTC. It is translated as CASSDIKSRGIHDEQFF. V usage is TRBV5-6 and J usage is TRBJ2-1, with D tentatively TRBD1 (6 bases). Germline values: CDR1 SGHDT, CDR2 YYEEEE. V was shortened by 4 bases and J by 8 bases, with 25 bases between the two germline ends. The CDR3 contains 17 residues.

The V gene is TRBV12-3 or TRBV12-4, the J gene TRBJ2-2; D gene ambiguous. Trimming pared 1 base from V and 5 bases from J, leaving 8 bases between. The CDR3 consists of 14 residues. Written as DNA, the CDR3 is TGTGCCAGCAGTTTAGTCACGGTAACCGGGGAGCTGTTTTTT. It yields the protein CASSLVTVTGELFF.

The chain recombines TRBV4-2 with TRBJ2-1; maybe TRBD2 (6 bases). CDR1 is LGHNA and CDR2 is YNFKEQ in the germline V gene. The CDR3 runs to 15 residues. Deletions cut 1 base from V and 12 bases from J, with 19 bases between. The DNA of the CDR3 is TGTGCCAGCAGCCAAGCCCGGGACTCAATCGAGGGGCAGTTCTTC. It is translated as CASSQARDSIEGQFF.

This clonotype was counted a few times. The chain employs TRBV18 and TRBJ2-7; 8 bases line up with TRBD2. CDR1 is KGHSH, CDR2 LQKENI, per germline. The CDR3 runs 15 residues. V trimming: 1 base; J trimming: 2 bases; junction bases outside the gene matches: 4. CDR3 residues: CASSPQRGSAYEQYF. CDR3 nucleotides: TGTGCCAGCTCACCACAGCGGGGGTCCGCCTACGAGCAGTACTTC.